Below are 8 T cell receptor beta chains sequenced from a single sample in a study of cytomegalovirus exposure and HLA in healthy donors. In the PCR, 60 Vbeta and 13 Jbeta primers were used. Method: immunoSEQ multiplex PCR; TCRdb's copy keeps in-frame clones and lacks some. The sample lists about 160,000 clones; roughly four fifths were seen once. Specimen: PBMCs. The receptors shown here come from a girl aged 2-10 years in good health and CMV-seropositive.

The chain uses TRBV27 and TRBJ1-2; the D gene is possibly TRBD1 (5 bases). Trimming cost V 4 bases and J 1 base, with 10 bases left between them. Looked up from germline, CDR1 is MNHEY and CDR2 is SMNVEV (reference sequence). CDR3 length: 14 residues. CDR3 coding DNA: TGTGCCAGCAGTTCCCTGACAGATAACTATGGCTACACCTTC. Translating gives CASSSLTDNYGYTF.

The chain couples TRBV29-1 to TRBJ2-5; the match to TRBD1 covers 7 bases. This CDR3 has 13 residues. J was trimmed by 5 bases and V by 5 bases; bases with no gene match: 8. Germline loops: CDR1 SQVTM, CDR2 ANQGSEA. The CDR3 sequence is CSVQFTGVETQYF. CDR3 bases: TGCAGCGTTCAATTTACAGGGGTCGAGACCCAGTACTTC. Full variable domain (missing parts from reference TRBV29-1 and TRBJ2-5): SAVISQKPSRDICQRGTSLTIQCQVDSQVTMMFWYRQQPGQSLTLIATANQGSEATYESGFVIDKFPISRPNLTFSTLTVSNMSPEDSSIYLCSVQFTGVETQYFGPGTRLLVL.

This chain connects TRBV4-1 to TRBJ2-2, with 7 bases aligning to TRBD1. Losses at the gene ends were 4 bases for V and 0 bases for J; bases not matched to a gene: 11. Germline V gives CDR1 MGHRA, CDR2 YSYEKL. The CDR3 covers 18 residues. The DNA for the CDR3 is TGCGCCAGCAGCCCCACAGGGGTCCCTTCGCCGAACACCGGGGAGCTGTTTTTT. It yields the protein CASSPTGVPSPNTGELFF.

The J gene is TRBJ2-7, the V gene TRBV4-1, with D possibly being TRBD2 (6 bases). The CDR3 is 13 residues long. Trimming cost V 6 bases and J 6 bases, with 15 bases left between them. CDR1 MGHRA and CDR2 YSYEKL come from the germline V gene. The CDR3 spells CASSHTTGGEQYF. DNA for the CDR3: TGCGCCAGCAGTCATACAACCGGGGGCGAGCAGTACTTC.

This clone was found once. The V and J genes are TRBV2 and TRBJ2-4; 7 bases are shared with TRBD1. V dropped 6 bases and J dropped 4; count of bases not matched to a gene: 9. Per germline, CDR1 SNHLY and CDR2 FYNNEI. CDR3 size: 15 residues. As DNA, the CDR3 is TGTGCCAGCAGGGTTGACAGGGCCATAAAAAACATTCAGTACTTC. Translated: CASRVDRAIKNIQYF.

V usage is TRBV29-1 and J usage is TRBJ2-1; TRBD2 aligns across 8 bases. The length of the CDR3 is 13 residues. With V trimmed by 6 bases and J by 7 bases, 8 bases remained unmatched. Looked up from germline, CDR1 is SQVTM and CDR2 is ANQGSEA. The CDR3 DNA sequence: TGCAGCGTCCGTGACGGCGGGAGGAATGAGCAGTTCTTC. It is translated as CSVRDGGRNEQFF.

This CDR3 reads CSAPPGDTQYF. In nucleotides, the CDR3 is TGCAGTGCCCCTCCTGGCGATACGCAGTATTTT. This chain links TRBV20-1 with TRBJ2-3, with no clear D. The germline V and J ends were trimmed by 6 bases and 6 bases, with 10 bases remaining between them. This CDR3 region has 11 residues. In germline, CDR1 is DFQATT, CDR2 SNEGSKA (reference sequence).

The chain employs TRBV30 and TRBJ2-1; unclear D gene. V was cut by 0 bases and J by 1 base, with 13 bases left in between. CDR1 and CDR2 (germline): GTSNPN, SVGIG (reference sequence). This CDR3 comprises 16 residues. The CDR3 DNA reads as TGTGCCTGGAGTGTAGGTAGCCCCGGGTCCTACAATGAGCAGTTCTTC. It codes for CAWSVGSPGSYNEQFF.